This entry concerns a single TCR beta chain. Profiling relied on immunoSEQ multiplex PCR, and the TCRdb table lists in-frame clones only, not all of them. There are roughly 260,000 clones in the sample; approximately 90% occur only once, and about 6% lies in the top ten. This record belongs to a study of blood T cell repertoires in COVID-19. In assigning cohorts, the study relied on participant-reported clinical history. CDR1 and CDR2 from the germline V gene are LNHDA and SQIVND (reference sequence). CDR3 size: 15 residues. The ends lost 3 bases at V and 4 bases at J; junction bases unmatched: 3. The V call is TRBV19, the J call TRBJ2-1, with 10 bases identical to TRBD2. The TCR was taken from a woman aged 25 to 45 with acute COVID-19. The sequencing input was PBMCs or T cells enriched from blood (not recorded which). The CDR3 here is CASSIGSGRYNEQFF. The CDR3 nucleotides are TGTGCCAGTAGTATTGGTAGCGGGAGGTACAATGAGCAGTTCTTC.